These T cell receptor beta chains were read from a single sample in a study of cytomegalovirus exposure and HLA in healthy donors. TCRdb's table, derived via immunoSEQ multiplex PCR, lists solely in-frame clones and lacks some. The sample shows 150,000 or so clones, 75% to 85% of them seen only once. The sample consisted of PBMCs. These receptors all come from a young woman in good health and CMV-seropositive. CDR3s include the opening cysteine and the closing phenylalanine or tryptophan. Fields, in order: clone size, V gene, J gene, D gene, CDR3 protein, CDR3 DNA. D genes are given only for firm matches. Clone size is stated in some rows and not others, as once, few, many or a class when expanded.

clone_size: -
v_call: TRBV5-1
j_call: TRBJ1-6
d_call: TRBD1
cdr3_aa: CASSSGQGQASYNSPLHF
cdr3_nt: TGCGCCAGCAGCTCAGGACAGGGTCAGGCCTCCTATAATTCACCCCTCCACTTT

clone_size: -
v_call: TRBV7-2
j_call: TRBJ2-7
d_call: -
cdr3_aa: CASSWSATASYEQYF
cdr3_nt: TGTGCCAGCAGCTGGAGCGCGACGGCCTCCTACGAGCAGTACTTC

clone_size: once
v_call: TRBV4-1
j_call: TRBJ2-2
d_call: -
cdr3_aa: CASSQDRPTNTGELFF
cdr3_nt: TGCGCCAGCAGCCAAGATCGTCCCACTAACACCGGGGAGCTGTTTTTT

clone_size: -
v_call: TRBV5-6
j_call: TRBJ2-7
d_call: TRBD1
cdr3_aa: CASSSDDPGQGRYEQYF
cdr3_nt: TGTGCCAGCAGCTCGGACGACCCTGGACAGGGGAGGTACGAGCAGTACTTC

clone_size: once
v_call: TRBV6-1
j_call: TRBJ2-1
d_call: TRBD1
cdr3_aa: CASSRTGGEGNEQFF
cdr3_nt: TGTGCCAGCAGCCGGACAGGGGGGGAAGGAAATGAGCAGTTCTTC

clone_size: -
v_call: TRBV19
j_call: TRBJ2-5
d_call: -
cdr3_aa: CASSEGTETQYF
cdr3_nt: TGTGCCAGTAGCGAGGGTACGGAGACCCAGTACTTC

clone_size: -
v_call: TRBV5-6
j_call: TRBJ1-2
d_call: TRBD1
cdr3_aa: CASSLGTGVDYGYTF
cdr3_nt: TGTGCCAGCAGCTTGGGTACAGGGGTTGACTATGGCTACACCTTC

clone_size: -
v_call: TRBV5-1
j_call: TRBJ2-5
d_call: -
cdr3_aa: CASSCGIRETQYF
cdr3_nt: TGCGCCAGCAGTTGCGGGATACGAGAGACCCAGTACTTC

clone_size: -
v_call: TRBV13
j_call: TRBJ1-1
d_call: -
cdr3_aa: CASSLVGWGRVDTEAFF
cdr3_nt: TGTGCCAGCAGCTTAGTAGGGTGGGGGAGGGTCGACACTGAAGCTTTCTTT

clone_size: -
v_call: TRBV15
j_call: TRBJ2-2
d_call: TRBD1
cdr3_aa: CATSTRTGGRELFF
cdr3_nt: TGTGCCACCAGCACCAGGACAGGGGGCCGGGAGCTGTTTTTT

clone_size: -
v_call: TRBV30
j_call: TRBJ1-5
d_call: -
cdr3_aa: CAWSVQGGDDYQPQHF
cdr3_nt: TGTGCCTGGAGTGTACAAGGAGGGGATGATTACCAGCCCCAGCATTTT

clone_size: -
v_call: TRBV4-1
j_call: TRBJ2-3
d_call: TRBD2
cdr3_aa: CASSQVRGGLADTQYF
cdr3_nt: TGCGCCAGCAGCCAAGTCCGGGGGGGGCTGGCTGATACGCAGTATTTT

clone_size: once
v_call: TRBV11-2
j_call: TRBJ2-4
d_call: TRBD1
cdr3_aa: CASSLETGGKNIQYF
cdr3_nt: TGTGCCAGCAGCTTAGAGACAGGGGGGAAAAACATTCAGTACTTC

clone_size: -
v_call: TRBV15
j_call: TRBJ1-3
d_call: -
cdr3_aa: CATSREVGSSGNTIYF
cdr3_nt: TGTGCCACCAGCAGAGAAGTAGGGAGCTCTGGAAACACCATATATTTT

clone_size: -
v_call: TRBV19
j_call: TRBJ2-3
d_call: TRBD2
cdr3_aa: CASSGYGLASTDTQYF
cdr3_nt: TGTGCCAGTAGTGGCTACGGACTAGCGAGCACAGATACGCAGTATTTT

clone_size: -
v_call: TRBV5-4
j_call: TRBJ1-1
d_call: TRBD1
cdr3_aa: CASSQTRQGLTFF
cdr3_nt: TGCGCCAGCAGCCAAACCCGACAGGGTTTAACTTTCTTT

clone_size: once
v_call: TRBV19
j_call: TRBJ2-7
d_call: TRBD1
cdr3_aa: CASRRDRGREEQYF
cdr3_nt: TGTGCCAGTAGAAGGGACAGGGGACGTGAAGAGCAGTACTTC

clone_size: -
v_call: TRBV5-6
j_call: TRBJ1-2
d_call: -
cdr3_aa: CASSSAGAFLFYGYTF
cdr3_nt: TGTGCCAGCAGTTCAGCGGGGGCTTTTCTCTTCTATGGCTACACCTTC

clone_size: -
v_call: TRBV19
j_call: TRBJ1-4
d_call: TRBD1
cdr3_aa: CASSPTGGHEKLFF
cdr3_nt: TGTGCCAGTAGTCCGACAGGGGGGCATGAAAAACTGTTTTTT

clone_size: -
v_call: TRBV7-6
j_call: TRBJ1-3
d_call: TRBD1
cdr3_aa: CASSLTHPGGQGFAGNTIYF
cdr3_nt: TGTGCCAGCAGCTTAACGCACCCAGGAGGACAGGGGTTTGCTGGAAACACCATATATTTT

clone_size: -
v_call: TRBV11-2
j_call: TRBJ2-1
d_call: TRBD2
cdr3_aa: CASSGRASGGPSLYNEQFF
cdr3_nt: TGTGCCAGCAGCGGTAGGGCTAGCGGGGGACCTAGCCTATACAATGAGCAGTTCTTC

clone_size: -
v_call: TRBV9
j_call: TRBJ2-1
d_call: -
cdr3_aa: CASSPPGVAYNEQFF
cdr3_nt: TGTGCCAGCAGCCCTCCGGGTGTAGCCTACAATGAGCAGTTCTTC

clone_size: -
v_call: TRBV7-9
j_call: TRBJ1-5
d_call: TRBD1
cdr3_aa: CASSEGADYSNQPQHF
cdr3_nt: TGTGCCAGCAGCGAGGGGGCCGACTATAGCAATCAGCCCCAGCATTTT

clone_size: -
v_call: TRBV10-3
j_call: TRBJ1-5
d_call: TRBD1
cdr3_aa: CAISGTGLENQPQHF
cdr3_nt: TGTGCCATCAGTGGGACAGGGTTGGAAAATCAGCCCCAGCATTTT

clone_size: -
v_call: TRBV6-5
j_call: TRBJ2-1
d_call: TRBD2
cdr3_aa: CASSYGRGANEQFF
cdr3_nt: TGTGCCAGCAGTTACGGGCGGGGGGCGAATGAGCAGTTCTTC

clone_size: -
v_call: TRBV2
j_call: TRBJ1-5
d_call: TRBD1
cdr3_aa: CASSETGVQPQHF
cdr3_nt: TGTGCCAGCAGTGAGACAGGGGTTCAGCCCCAGCATTTT

clone_size: -
v_call: TRBV28
j_call: TRBJ1-4
d_call: -
cdr3_aa: CASSSASGGEKLFF
cdr3_nt: TGTGCCAGCAGTTCGGCTTCGGGGGGTGAAAAACTGTTTTTT

clone_size: -
v_call: TRBV4-3
j_call: TRBJ2-2
d_call: -
cdr3_aa: CASSQETWGTDTGELFF
cdr3_nt: TGCGCCAGCAGCCAAGAAACTTGGGGCACGGACACCGGGGAGCTGTTTTTT

clone_size: -
v_call: TRBV19
j_call: TRBJ1-6
d_call: TRBD1
cdr3_aa: CASSYGQGVNSPLHF
cdr3_nt: TGTGCCAGTAGCTACGGACAGGGGGTGAATTCACCCCTCCACTTT

clone_size: -
v_call: TRBV2
j_call: TRBJ2-1
d_call: -
cdr3_aa: CASREVGYNEQFF
cdr3_nt: TGTGCCAGCAGGGAGGTGGGCTACAATGAGCAGTTCTTC

clone_size: -
v_call: TRBV9
j_call: TRBJ1-1
d_call: -
cdr3_aa: CASSLQGLAEAFF
cdr3_nt: TGTGCCAGCAGCCTTCAGGGCTTAGCTGAAGCTTTCTTT

clone_size: few
v_call: TRBV11-2
j_call: TRBJ2-7
d_call: TRBD1
cdr3_aa: CASSGPDRVMYEQYF
cdr3_nt: TGTGCCAGCAGTGGACCCGACAGGGTAATGTACGAGCAGTACTTC

clone_size: -
v_call: TRBV7-9
j_call: TRBJ1-2
d_call: TRBD1
cdr3_aa: CASSLGTGITLGGYTF
cdr3_nt: TGTGCCAGCAGCTTAGGGACAGGAATTACACTGGGTGGCTACACCTTC

clone_size: -
v_call: TRBV6-5
j_call: TRBJ2-7
d_call: TRBD1
cdr3_aa: CASRSGGPTYEQYF
cdr3_nt: TGTGCCAGTAGGTCAGGGGGTCCCACCTACGAGCAGTACTTC

clone_size: -
v_call: TRBV11-1
j_call: TRBJ1-1
d_call: -
cdr3_aa: CASSTRERATEAFF
cdr3_nt: TGTGCCAGCAGCACCCGAGAGAGGGCTACTGAAGCTTTCTTT

clone_size: -
v_call: TRBV7-2
j_call: TRBJ2-1
d_call: -
cdr3_aa: CASSLLGGVNEQFF
cdr3_nt: TGTGCCAGCAGCTTATTAGGAGGGGTCAATGAGCAGTTCTTC

clone_size: -
v_call: TRBV6-1
j_call: TRBJ2-6
d_call: -
cdr3_aa: CASSKEDSGANVLTF
cdr3_nt: TGTGCCAGCAGTAAGGAGGACTCTGGGGCCAACGTCCTGACTTTC

clone_size: few
v_call: TRBV6-1
j_call: TRBJ2-5
d_call: -
cdr3_aa: CASSSTRQFQETQYF
cdr3_nt: TGTGCCAGCAGTTCAACCCGACAGTTCCAAGAGACCCAGTACTTC

clone_size: -
v_call: TRBV6-1
j_call: TRBJ2-7
d_call: -
cdr3_aa: CASSGVDRTIIAYEQYF
cdr3_nt: TGTGCCAGCAGTGGGGTGGACAGGACTATAATCGCCTACGAGCAGTACTTC

clone_size: -
v_call: TRBV6-5
j_call: TRBJ1-5
d_call: -
cdr3_aa: CASSPTGSFNQPQHF
cdr3_nt: TGTGCCAGCAGCCCTACAGGGTCATTTAATCAGCCCCAGCATTTT

clone_size: -
v_call: TRBV7-2
j_call: TRBJ2-4
d_call: TRBD2
cdr3_aa: CASSLAQPGGNIQYF
cdr3_nt: TGTGCCAGCAGCTTAGCGCAGCCGGGGGGAAACATTCAGTACTTC

clone_size: -
v_call: TRBV7-2
j_call: TRBJ2-5
d_call: TRBD2
cdr3_aa: CASSLEGGLVQETQYF
cdr3_nt: TGTGCCAGCAGCTTAGAGGGGGGACTAGTCCAAGAGACCCAGTACTTC

clone_size: -
v_call: TRBV5-1
j_call: TRBJ1-4
d_call: -
cdr3_aa: CASSREEGEKLFF
cdr3_nt: TGCGCCAGCAGCCGGGAGGAGGGTGAAAAACTGTTTTTT

clone_size: -
v_call: TRBV5-1
j_call: TRBJ2-7
d_call: TRBD2
cdr3_aa: CASSLVVLAVHEQYF
cdr3_nt: TGCGCCAGCAGCTTGGTTGTACTAGCGGTCCACGAGCAGTACTTC

clone_size: -
v_call: TRBV6-5
j_call: TRBJ1-2
d_call: TRBD1
cdr3_aa: CASTDRGGNGYTF
cdr3_nt: TGTGCCAGTACTGACAGGGGTGGTAATGGCTACACCTTC